This paragraph covers one T cell receptor (beta chain) sequence. This entry comes from a study of blood T cell repertoires in COVID-19. Study background: Samples came from the United States, Italy and Spain, spanning acute and convalescent COVID-19. T cells, B-cell-depleted T cells, or PBMCs provided the cDNA or gDNA that served as material.

The CDR3 has 14 amino acids. In germline, CDR1 is SGHNT, CDR2 YENEEA. V was cut by 5 bases and J by 2 bases, with 12 bases left in between. As processed by the authors: Researchers report that nucleated cell counts were estimated from reference gene primer amplification. Measured with immunoSEQ multiplex PCR; TCRdb has only the in-frame clones, and not every one. V, J and clone size are those of that table, while D and trimming were read from the DNA. The table has under 100,000 clones, 65% to 85% seen once. The chain has TRBV11-3 and TRBJ1-2; D possibly corresponds to TRBD1 (6 bases). Specimen: peripheral blood. The clonotype was recovered from a woman aged 55 to 70 with acute or convalescent COVID-19. CDR3 in DNA: TGTGCCAGCAGCCCTACTACAGGGAACTATGGCTACACCTTC. The encoded protein is CASSPTTGNYGYTF.